Following are 27 T cell receptor beta chains from one sample sequenced in a study of T cells after yellow fever vaccination. TCRdb re-called the 5' RACE reads with MiXCR, one entry per CDR3 protein. The top ten hold about 20% of the sample, which has 230,000 or so distinct CDR3 sequences, approximately 3.6% seen once. The starting material was PBMCs, obtained 15 days after the yellow fever booster vaccination. All receptors derive from a man aged 18 to 29 who received the YFV17D yellow fever vaccine.

This clonotype was picked up a small number of times. The rearrangement joins TRBV4-3 to TRBJ1-2; 7 bases match TRBD1. Per germline, CDR1 LGHNA and CDR2 YSLEER. J was trimmed by 4 bases and V by 0 bases; bases with no gene match: 8. There are 16 residues in the CDR3. CDR3 sequence reads: CASSQEDVGGAYGYTF. The CDR3 coding sequence is TGCGCCAGCAGCCAAGAAGATGTAGGGGGCGCCTATGGCTACACCTTC.

This clonotype was seen at least ten times. This chain links TRBV6-1 with TRBJ1-1; D uncertain. Deletions cut 6 bases from V and 0 bases from J, with 14 bases between. This CDR3 comprises 15 residues. Germline CDR1 MNHNS, CDR2 SASEGT. In DNA form, the CDR3 reads TGTGCCAGCAGGCCTGGGCGCGGAATGAACACTGAAGCTTTCTTT. Protein sequence: CASRPGRGMNTEAFF.

This clonotype has at least ten counts. The chain has TRBV7-2 and TRBJ2-1; 8 bases are a match to TRBD2. CDR3 length: 17 residues. Germline-derived CDR1 and CDR2 are SGHTA and FQGNSA. V trimming: 5 bases; J trimming: 0 bases; junction bases outside the gene matches: 9. The CDR3 spells CASSLRGLEGSYNEQFF. CDR3 sequence (DNA): TGTGCCAGCAGCCTCCGGGGACTAGAGGGCTCCTACAATGAGCAGTTCTTC. The variable domain in full, completed from reference TRBV7-2 and TRBJ2-1, reads GAGVSQSPSNKVTEKGKDVELRCDPISGHTALYWYRQSLGQGLEFLIYFQGNSAPDKSGLPSDRFSAERTGGSVSTLTIQRTQQEDSAVYLCASSLRGLEGSYNEQFFGPGTRLTVL.

The sample holds many counts of this clonotype. The V and J genes are TRBV4-3 and TRBJ1-4; unclear D gene. Per the germline V gene, CDR1 is LGHNA and CDR2 is YSLEER. The CDR3 spans 16 residues. With 0 bases removed from V and 6 bases from J, the gap between germline ends came to 14 bases. CDR3 in DNA: TGCGCCAGCAGCCAAGAGTTTCCCCCACGGGATGAAAAACTGTTTTTT. It specifies CASSQEFPPRDEKLFF.

The sample holds many counts of this clonotype. J is TRBJ2-3 and V is TRBV2; D ambiguous. The germline CDR1 and CDR2 sequences are SNHLY and FYNNEI. The CDR3 runs 15 residues. V was shortened by 5 bases and J by 2 bases, with 14 bases between the two germline ends. The CDR3 is CASSTETPLTDTQYF. CDR3 bases: TGTGCCAGCAGTACGGAAACTCCCCTCACAGATACGCAGTATTTT. Looking up the rest from reference TRBV2 and TRBJ2-3 gives the full variable domain: EPEVTQTPSHQVTQMGQEVILRCVPISNHLYFYWYRQILGQKVEFLVSFYNNEISEKSEIFDDQFSVERPDGSNFTLKIRSTKLEDSAMYFCASSTETPLTDTQYFGPGTRLTVL.

The sample holds many counts of this clonotype. The gene calls are TRBV12-3 or TRBV12-4 and TRBJ1-1, with no clear D. The CDR3 extends over 17 amino acids. V was trimmed by 6 bases and J by 5 bases, leaving 25 bases between them. The CDR3 coding sequence is TGTGCCAGCAGCCTCGCGGGCTGGGGAGTTGTGGAAACTGAAGCTTTCTTT. Translation gives CASSLAGWGVVETEAFF.

This clonotype came up many times. V gene TRBV25-1 combines with J gene TRBJ1-3; TRBD1 matches at 9 bases. After removal of 3 bases from V and 4 bases from J, the junction contained 10 bases not matched to a gene. Germline CDR1 is MGHDK and CDR2 is SYGVNS. The CDR3 loop spans 17 amino acids. As DNA, the CDR3 is TGTGCCAGCAGTGACCCAGGACAGGGGCTTTGGGGAAACACCATATATTTT. Residues: CASSDPGQGLWGNTIYF.

This clonotype was seen ten or more times. This chain links TRBV28 with TRBJ1-1; 7 bases are shared with TRBD1. The CDR3 is made up of 14 amino acids. Germline CDR1 and CDR2: MDHEN and SYDVKM. V trimming: 7 bases; J trimming: 4 bases; junction bases outside the gene matches: 9. The CDR3 bases are TGTGCCAGCATCCGAGGGGGCGGCGGCACTGAAGCTTTCTTT. Protein product: CASIRGGGGTEAFF.

This clonotype was counted ten times or more. The V gene is TRBV7-2, the J gene TRBJ2-3, with TRBD1 matching 9 bases. The CDR3 spans 14 residues. V shed 4 bases, J shed 9 bases, and the junction held 8 bases outside the gene matches. Germline CDR1 is SGHTA and CDR2 is FQGNSA. CDR3 residues: CASSSTGTGLTQYF. The CDR3 nucleotides read TGTGCCAGCAGCTCTACCGGGACAGGGTTGACGCAGTATTTT.

Ten or more counts support this clonotype. J is TRBJ1-3 and V is TRBV12-3 or TRBV12-4; D is ambiguous. The CDR3 loop spans 12 amino acids. Between the trimmed V and J ends, which lost 6 bases and 0 bases, there was a span of 3 bases. CDR3 coding DNA: TGTGCCAGCAGAACCTCTGGAAACACCATATATTTT. Its translation: CASRTSGNTIYF.

This clonotype was found many times. The chain carries TRBV7-2 and TRBJ2-7; D unresolved. Looked up from germline, CDR1 is SGHTA and CDR2 is FQGNSA. Trimming took 3 bases from V and 5 from J, leaving 5 bases between them. The CDR3 spans 11 residues. In nucleotides, the CDR3 is TGTGCCAGCAGCTTTTTCAACGAGCAGTACTTC. It codes for CASSFFNEQYF.

The sample holds many counts of this clonotype. This chain uses TRBV5-1 with TRBJ2-2; the D is unclear. The CDR3 spans 16 residues. The V gene lost 2 bases and the J gene lost 6 bases, with 17 bases spanning the gap. Germline lookup yields CDR1 SGHRS and CDR2 YFSETQ. CDR3 amino acids: CASSLPRVHRAGELFF. DNA of the CDR3: TGCGCCAGCAGCTTACCCCGGGTTCATCGGGCCGGGGAGCTGTTTTTT.

In its sample, this clonotype was seen many times. The J gene is TRBJ2-3, the V gene TRBV20-1, with D unclear. CDR3 length: 13 amino acids. Germline CDR1 is DFQATT and CDR2 is SNEGSKA (reference sequence). Deletions cut 3 bases from V and 6 bases from J, with 13 bases between. The CDR3 loop reads CSARGRISDTQYF. In nucleotides, the CDR3 is TGCAGTGCTAGGGGCAGGATTTCGGATACGCAGTATTTT.

This clonotype was observed at least ten times. The chain uses TRBV6-2 or TRBV6-3 and TRBJ2-2; TRBD2 aligns across 7 bases. Trimming cost V 10 bases and J 0 bases; bases outside gene matches: 8. The CDR3 consists of 15 residues. Germline CDR1 MNHEY, CDR2 SVGEGT. The CDR3 region is CAIKTGGTNTGELFF. The DNA for the CDR3 is TGTGCCATTAAAACGGGGGGAACGAACACCGGGGAGCTGTTTTTT.

This clonotype was observed a handful of times. The chain links TRBV18 to TRBJ1-1; tentative D call: TRBD1 (5 bases). V shed 5 bases and J shed 6 bases, with 13 bases lying between them. Germline CDR1 and CDR2: KGHSH and LQKENI. This CDR3 is built from 13 residues. The CDR3 DNA is TGTGCCAGCTCATCGGACATTCAGGCTGAAGCTTTCTTT. Translating gives CASSSDIQAEAFF.

This clonotype was counted many times. The chain is built from TRBV15 and TRBJ2-2; D call uncertain. In germline, CDR1 is LNHNV, CDR2 YYDKDF (reference sequence). This CDR3 spans 13 amino acids. V dropped 1 base and J dropped 5 bases, with 5 bases sitting between them. CDR3 bases: TGTGCCACCAGCAGAGGGGATACCGGGGAGCTGTTTTTT. Protein sequence: CATSRGDTGELFF.

This clonotype was recorded many times. The chain carries TRBV20-1 and TRBJ1-4; no definite D call. Trimming removed 5 bases at V and 7 bases at J, with 11 bases between. Germline V CDR1 and CDR2: DFQATT, SNEGSKA (reference sequence). CDR3 size: 12 residues. In nucleotides, the CDR3 is TGCAGTGCTCGCCTGGACGGTGAAAAACTGTTTTTT. Encoded protein: CSARLDGEKLFF.

This clonotype was counted at least ten times. This sequence joins TRBV12-3 or TRBV12-4 and TRBJ1-6; D gene uncertain. The CDR3 loop spans 17 amino acids. The V and J ends lost 4 bases and 6 bases respectively, with 19 bases between them. CDR3 in amino acids: CASSSPWLGQSNSPLHF. CDR3 nucleotide sequence: TGTGCCAGCAGTTCCCCTTGGCTAGGCCAGTCTAATTCACCCCTCCACTTT.

This clonotype appeared many times. The V call is TRBV29-1, the J call TRBJ2-1; 9 bases are a match to TRBD2. The CDR3 length is 16 residues. The V segment lost 3 bases and the J segment 2 bases; nucleotides outside the gene matches: 8. CDR1 is SQVTM, CDR2 ANQGSEA, per germline. CDR3 coding DNA: TGCAGCGTTGAGGGGGTAGCGGGGGCCACCTACAATGAGCAGTTCTTC. This encodes CSVEGVAGATYNEQFF.

This clonotype has a count of ten or more. The CDR3 coding sequence is TGCAGCGCCAACAGGGGTCGGACTGAAGCTTTCTTT. It yields the protein CSANRGRTEAFF. The chain couples TRBV29-1 to TRBJ1-1; 7 bases match TRBD1. The J segment lost 5 bases and the V segment lost 7 bases, leaving 7 bases of the junction unmatched. The CDR3 is 12 residues long. Looked up from germline, CDR1 is SQVTM and CDR2 is ANQGSEA.

This clonotype was found a few times. One junction end does not reproduce the germline sequence, and a read error may be involved. The chain carries TRBV5-1 and TRBJ2-1; TRBD2 agrees at 8 bases. CDR3 size: 16 residues. The germline V gene has CDR1 SGHRS and CDR2 YFSETQ. CDR3 nucleotide sequence: TGCGCCAGCAGCTCCGCCGGGACTAGATCCTTCAATGAGCAGTTCTTC. It translates to CASSSAGTRSFNEQFF.

This clonotype occurred many times. V usage is TRBV12-5 and J usage is TRBJ2-2; the D call may be TRBD1 or TRBD2 (5 bases each). Deletions cut 5 bases from V and 5 bases from J, with 12 bases between. CDR3 length equals 14 residues. The germline V gene encodes CDR1 LGHNT and CDR2 FRNRAP. The CDR3 sequence: CASGPGAMTGELFF. The CDR3 DNA reads TGTGCTAGTGGTCCCGGGGCTATGACCGGGGAGCTGTTTTTT.

The chain employs TRBV5-4 and TRBJ1-1; possibly TRBD1 for D (6 bases). Trimming took off 4 bases at V and 4 bases at J, with 11 bases between the two ends. CDR3 size: 13 residues. CDR1 and CDR2 from the germline V gene are SGHNT and YYREEE (reference sequence). The DNA for the CDR3 is TGTGCCAGCAGCCCGGGGACAACCACTGAAGCTTTCTTT. Translating gives CASSPGTTTEAFF.

In this sample, this clonotype turned up many times. The chain employs TRBV5-1 and TRBJ2-3; possibly TRBD2 for D (6 bases). V dropped 2 bases and J dropped 3 bases, with 10 bases sitting between them. Germline lookup yields CDR1 SGHRS and CDR2 YFSETQ. The CDR3 extends over 14 amino acids. CDR3 DNA sequence: TGCGCCAGCAGCTTTAGCGGTCGGACAGATACGCAGTATTTT. Protein: CASSFSGRTDTQYF.

This clonotype was seen many times. V usage is TRBV4-1 and J usage is TRBJ2-7; D may be TRBD2 (5 bases). In germline, CDR1 is MGHRA, CDR2 YSYEKL. The CDR3 extends over 14 amino acids. The V and J ends lost 3 bases and 2 bases respectively, with 11 bases between them. The CDR3 DNA reads as TGCGCCAGCAGCCACTCCGGGGTACCCTACGAGCAGTACTTC. The encoded protein is CASSHSGVPYEQYF.

This clonotype has a count of ten or more. The gene calls are TRBV4-3 and TRBJ1-1, with 9 positions matching TRBD1. V was clipped by 1 base and J by 4 bases; unmatched bases: 10. Germline V CDR1 and CDR2: LGHNA, YSLEER. This CDR3 has 17 residues. Here the CDR3 reads CASSQARDREFGTEAFF. The CDR3 nucleotides are TGCGCCAGCAGCCAAGCCCGGGACAGGGAATTTGGCACTGAAGCTTTCTTT.

This clonotype was observed at least ten times. This sequence joins TRBV6-2 or TRBV6-3 and TRBJ1-6; TRBD1 is a possible D gene (5 bases). The CDR3 is 13 residues long. CDR1 and CDR2 (germline): MNHEY, SVGEGT. The germline V and J ends were trimmed by 6 bases and 10 bases, with 13 bases remaining between them. The CDR3 sequence: CASRSAGNSPLHF. The CDR3 coding sequence is TGTGCCAGCAGAAGCGCAGGGAACTCACCCCTCCACTTT.